Included here is one T cell receptor (beta chain) sequence, with context. The data were taken from a study of blood T cell repertoires in COVID-19. About the study: Some COVID-19 samples were acute and others convalescent; all came from the United States, Italy and Spain. The cDNA or gDNA used as material had been derived from T cells, B-cell-depleted T cells, or PBMCs.

Germline-derived CDR1 and CDR2 are LNHNV and YYDKDF (reference sequence). The length of the CDR3 is 16 residues. Trimming shortened V by 1 base and J by 0 bases, and 9 bases separated the two germline ends. As originally analysed: Amplification of reference gene primers provided the estimated nucleated cell counts. Sequencing used immunoSEQ multiplex PCR; TCRdb keeps in-frame clones, though not all of them. That table gives V, J and clone size, and the DNA gave D and trimming. The sample contains about 240,000 clones, about 68% of which appear only once. The V and J genes are TRBV15 and TRBJ1-4; no clear D. The TCR was taken from a woman of 80 years or more with acute or convalescent COVID-19. The sequenced sample was peripheral blood. CDR3 region: CATSRVPTATNEKLFF. The CDR3 DNA reads TGTGCCACCAGCAGAGTTCCAACTGCAACTAATGAAAAACTGTTTTTT.